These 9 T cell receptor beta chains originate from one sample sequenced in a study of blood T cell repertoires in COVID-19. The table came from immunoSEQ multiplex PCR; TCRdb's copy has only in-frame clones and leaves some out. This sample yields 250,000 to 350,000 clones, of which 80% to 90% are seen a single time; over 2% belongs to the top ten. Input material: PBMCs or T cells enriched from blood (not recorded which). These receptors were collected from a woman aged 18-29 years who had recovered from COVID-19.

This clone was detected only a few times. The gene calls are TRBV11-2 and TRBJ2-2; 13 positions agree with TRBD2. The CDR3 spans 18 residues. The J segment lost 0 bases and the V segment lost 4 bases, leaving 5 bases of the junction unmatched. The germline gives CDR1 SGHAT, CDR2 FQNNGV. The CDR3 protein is CASSYGTSGATNTGELFF. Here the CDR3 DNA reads TGTGCCAGCAGCTACGGGACTAGCGGGGCAACGAACACCGGGGAGCTGTTTTTT.

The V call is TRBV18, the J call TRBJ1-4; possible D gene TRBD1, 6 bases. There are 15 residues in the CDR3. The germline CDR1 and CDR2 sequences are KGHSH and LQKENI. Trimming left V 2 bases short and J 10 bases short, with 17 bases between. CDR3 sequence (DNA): TGTGCCAGCTCACCATCGGCAGGGCGAGGGGGAAAACTGTTTTTT. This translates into CASSPSAGRGGKLFF.

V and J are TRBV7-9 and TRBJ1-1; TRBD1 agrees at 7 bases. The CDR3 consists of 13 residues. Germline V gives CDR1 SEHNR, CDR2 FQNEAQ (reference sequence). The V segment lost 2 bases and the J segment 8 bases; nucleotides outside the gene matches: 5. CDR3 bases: TGTGCCAGCAGCTTATACAGGGGAGGAGAAGCTTTCTTT. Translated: CASSLYRGGEAFF.

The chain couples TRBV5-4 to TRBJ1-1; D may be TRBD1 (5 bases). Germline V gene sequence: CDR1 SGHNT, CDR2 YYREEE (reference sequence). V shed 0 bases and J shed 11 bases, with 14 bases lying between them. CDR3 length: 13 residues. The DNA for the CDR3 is TGTGCCAGCAGCTTGGTAGGGGCCCGGTGGGCTTTCTTT. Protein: CASSLVGARWAFF.

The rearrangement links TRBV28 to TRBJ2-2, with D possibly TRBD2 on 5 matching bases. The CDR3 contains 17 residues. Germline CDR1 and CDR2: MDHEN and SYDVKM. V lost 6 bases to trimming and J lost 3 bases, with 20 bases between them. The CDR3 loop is CASSLAVLSRDTGELFF. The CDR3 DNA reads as TGTGCCAGCAGCCTAGCAGTACTATCAAGGGACACCGGGGAGCTGTTTTTT.

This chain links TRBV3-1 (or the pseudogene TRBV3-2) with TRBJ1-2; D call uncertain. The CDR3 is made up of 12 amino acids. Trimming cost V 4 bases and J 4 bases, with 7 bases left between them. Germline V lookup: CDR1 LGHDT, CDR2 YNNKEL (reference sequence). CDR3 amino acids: CASSPGVYGYTF. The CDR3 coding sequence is TGTGCCAGCAGCCCCGGGGTCTATGGCTACACCTTC.

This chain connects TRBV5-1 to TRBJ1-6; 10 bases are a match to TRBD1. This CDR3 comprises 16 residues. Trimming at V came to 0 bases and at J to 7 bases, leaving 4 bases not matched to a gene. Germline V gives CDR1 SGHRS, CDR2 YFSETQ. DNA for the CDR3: TGCGCCAGCAGCTTGGTATCGGGACAGGGGAATTCACCCCTCCACTTT. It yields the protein CASSLVSGQGNSPLHF.

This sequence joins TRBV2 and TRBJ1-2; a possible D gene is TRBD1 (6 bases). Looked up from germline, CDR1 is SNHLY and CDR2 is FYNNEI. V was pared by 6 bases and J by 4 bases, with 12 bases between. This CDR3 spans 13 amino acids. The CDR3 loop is CASRNDRTYGYTF. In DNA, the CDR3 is TGTGCCAGCAGGAATGACAGGACCTATGGCTACACCTTC.

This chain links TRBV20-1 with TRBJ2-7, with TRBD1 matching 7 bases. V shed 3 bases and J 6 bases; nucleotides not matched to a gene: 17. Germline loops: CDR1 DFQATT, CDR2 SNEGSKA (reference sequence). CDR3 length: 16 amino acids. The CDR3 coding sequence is TGCAGTGCTAGTCTCGGGACAGCTTCCTTTGGGTCCGAGCAGTACTTC. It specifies CSASLGTASFGSEQYF.